This T cell receptor (beta chain) was documented in a study of blood T cell repertoires in COVID-19 (dated by TCRdb to between 2020 and 2021). Regarding the research as a whole: The collaborator samples originated in the United States, Italy and Spain and spanned the acute and convalescent phases of COVID-19. A freely available public database, intended as a resource for researchers studying the immune response to SARS-CoV-2, is where the repertoires were released. HLA class I and class II types, where available, came from metadata supplied by the sample provider rather than from assay-based typing. The dataset comprised deeply sampled blood TCRbeta repertoires from subjects exposed to, actively infected with, or recovered from COVID-19. Nearly every sample came with metadata listing a de-identified subject ID, COVID-19 status, age in years and sex. The prospective study material was composed of cDNA or gDNA derived from T cells, B-cell-depleted T cells, or PBMCs. The samples were drawn from two sources: the first 160 participants of the ongoing ImmuneRACE study, and 1,200 or so subjects contributed by 6 global collaborators. The research as a whole found: The quantity of clinical and demographic metadata differed by source and by participant and was supplied without curation.

Taken from the germline V gene, the CDR1 and CDR2 loops are MNHEY and SVGEGT. Reading from cysteine to phenylalanine, the CDR3 counts 17 amino acids. Left in the record is the CDR3 DNA by itself, 51 bases read in frame from the first base. Trimming accounts for 4 bases at V and 2 bases at J, while the number of junction bases matched to no gene is 6. Of note for this clone: What this receptor recognizes is not known. Base qualities are not recorded, but no much larger clone differs from it by a single base.

Whole blood was collected in K2EDTA tubes by collaborating institutions according to the institutions' own protocols. Collaborator samples were shipped for TCRbeta analysis as frozen whole blood, isolated PBMCs, or DNA extracted from either sample type. The immunoSEQ Assay, a bias-controlled multiplex PCR, was used to amplify TCRbeta CDR3 regions from genomic DNA. As for the authors' bioinformatics: The number of nucleated cells in each sample was estimated by amplification of reference gene primers within the assay. To quantify the absolute abundance of each unique TCRbeta CDR3 rearrangement, sequence reads were collapsed and filtered. Productive Simpson clonality was computed per sample as the square root of Simpson's diversity index over productive rearrangements. TCRdb stores this immuneACCESS table with in-frame sequences only. Part of the clones is absent; in the studies checked, under half of the shortfall reflects unresolved V genes, and no reason is known for the rest. V and J calls and clone size are as listed in that table; D and trimming were resolved from the DNA. In all, the sample holds around 250,000 clones, and around 83% of those were seen once. The ten largest clones take up just over 8.5% of the sample.

Recombination linked TRBV6-2 or TRBV6-3 to TRBJ2-4; 12 bases in between match TRBD1. The receptor's source is a man aged 35-49 years with active or convalescent COVID-19. Source material: peripheral blood. The base sequence is TGTGCCAGCAGTTGGGACAGGGGGCGGTCGACCAAAAACATTCAGTACTTC. This encodes CASSWDRGRSTKNIQYF.